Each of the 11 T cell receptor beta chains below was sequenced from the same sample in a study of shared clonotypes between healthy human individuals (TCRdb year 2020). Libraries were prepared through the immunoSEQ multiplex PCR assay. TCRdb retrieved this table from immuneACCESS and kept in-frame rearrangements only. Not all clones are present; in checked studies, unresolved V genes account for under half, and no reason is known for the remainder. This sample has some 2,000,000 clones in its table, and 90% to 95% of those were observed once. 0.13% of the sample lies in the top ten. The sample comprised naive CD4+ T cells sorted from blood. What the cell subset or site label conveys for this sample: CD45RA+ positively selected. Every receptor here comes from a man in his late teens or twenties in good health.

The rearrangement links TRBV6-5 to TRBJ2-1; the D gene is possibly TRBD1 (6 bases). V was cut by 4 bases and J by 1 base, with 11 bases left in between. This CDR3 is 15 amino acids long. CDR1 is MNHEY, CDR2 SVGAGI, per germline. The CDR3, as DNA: TGTGCCAGCAGTTCTTGGACAGCGTCCTACAATGAGCAGTTCTTC. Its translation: CASSSWTASYNEQFF.

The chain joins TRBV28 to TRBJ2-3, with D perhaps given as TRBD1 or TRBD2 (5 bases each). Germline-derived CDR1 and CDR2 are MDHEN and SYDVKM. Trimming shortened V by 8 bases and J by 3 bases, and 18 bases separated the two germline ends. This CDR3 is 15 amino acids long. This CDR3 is CASSRSGRGTDTQYF. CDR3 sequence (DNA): TGTGCCAGCTCCCGATCGGGGCGCGGGACAGATACGCAGTATTTT.

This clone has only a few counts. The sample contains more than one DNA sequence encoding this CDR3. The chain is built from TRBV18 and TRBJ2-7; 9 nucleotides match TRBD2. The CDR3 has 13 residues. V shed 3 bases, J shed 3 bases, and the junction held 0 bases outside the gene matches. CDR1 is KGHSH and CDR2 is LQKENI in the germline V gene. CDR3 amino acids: CASSPTSGYEQYF. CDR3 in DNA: TGTGCCAGCTCACCGACTAGCGGCTACGAGCAGTACTTC.

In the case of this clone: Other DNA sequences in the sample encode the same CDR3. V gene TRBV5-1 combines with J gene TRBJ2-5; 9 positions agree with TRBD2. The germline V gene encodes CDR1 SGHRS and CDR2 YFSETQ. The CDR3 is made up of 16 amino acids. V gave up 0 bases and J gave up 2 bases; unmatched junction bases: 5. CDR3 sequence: CASSLGLAGLQETQYF. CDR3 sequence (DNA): TGCGCCAGCAGCTTGGGGCTAGCGGGACTACAAGAGACCCAGTACTTC.

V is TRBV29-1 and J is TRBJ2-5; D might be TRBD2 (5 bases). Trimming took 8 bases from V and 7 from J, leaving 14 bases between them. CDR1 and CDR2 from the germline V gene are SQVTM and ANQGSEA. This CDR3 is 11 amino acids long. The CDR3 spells CSYGDSATQYF. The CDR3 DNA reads TGCAGCTACGGGGATAGCGCGACCCAGTACTTC.

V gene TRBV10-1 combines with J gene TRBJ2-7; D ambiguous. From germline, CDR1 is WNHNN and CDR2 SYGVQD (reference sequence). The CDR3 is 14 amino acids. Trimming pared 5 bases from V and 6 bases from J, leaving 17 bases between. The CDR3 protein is CASSPRLWGSEQYF. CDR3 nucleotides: TGCGCCAGCAGTCCCCGGCTATGGGGAAGCGAGCAGTACTTC.

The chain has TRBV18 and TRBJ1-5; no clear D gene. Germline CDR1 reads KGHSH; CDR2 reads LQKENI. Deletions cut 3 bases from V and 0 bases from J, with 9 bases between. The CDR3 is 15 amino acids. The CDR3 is CASSPGRSSNQPQHF. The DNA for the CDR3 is TGTGCCAGCTCACCGGGCAGGAGTAGCAATCAGCCCCAGCATTTT.

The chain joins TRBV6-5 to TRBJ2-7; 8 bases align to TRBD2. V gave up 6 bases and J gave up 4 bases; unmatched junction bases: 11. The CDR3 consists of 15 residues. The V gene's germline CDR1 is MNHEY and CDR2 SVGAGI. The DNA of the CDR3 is TGTGCCAGCAGGCCAGCGGGAGCTAAATATTACGAGCAGTACTTC. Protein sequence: CASRPAGAKYYEQYF.

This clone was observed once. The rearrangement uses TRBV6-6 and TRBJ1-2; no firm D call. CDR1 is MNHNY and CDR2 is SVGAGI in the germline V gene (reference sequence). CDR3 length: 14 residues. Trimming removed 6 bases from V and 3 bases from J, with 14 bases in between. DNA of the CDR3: TGTGCCAGCAGAGACACCGGGGAGTACTATGGCTACACCTTC. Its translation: CASRDTGEYYGYTF.

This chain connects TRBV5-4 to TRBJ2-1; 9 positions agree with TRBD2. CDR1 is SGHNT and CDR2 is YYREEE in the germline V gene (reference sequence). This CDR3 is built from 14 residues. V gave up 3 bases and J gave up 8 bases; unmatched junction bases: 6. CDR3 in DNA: TGTGCCAGCAGCTGGAGTAGCGGGAGCGATGAGCAGTTCTTC. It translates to CASSWSSGSDEQFF.

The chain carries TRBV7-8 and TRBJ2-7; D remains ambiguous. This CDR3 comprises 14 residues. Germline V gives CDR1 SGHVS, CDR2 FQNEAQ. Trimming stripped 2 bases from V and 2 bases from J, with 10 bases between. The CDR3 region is CASSLRGRAYEQYF. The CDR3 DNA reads TGTGCCAGCAGCTTACGTGGCAGAGCCTACGAGCAGTACTTC.